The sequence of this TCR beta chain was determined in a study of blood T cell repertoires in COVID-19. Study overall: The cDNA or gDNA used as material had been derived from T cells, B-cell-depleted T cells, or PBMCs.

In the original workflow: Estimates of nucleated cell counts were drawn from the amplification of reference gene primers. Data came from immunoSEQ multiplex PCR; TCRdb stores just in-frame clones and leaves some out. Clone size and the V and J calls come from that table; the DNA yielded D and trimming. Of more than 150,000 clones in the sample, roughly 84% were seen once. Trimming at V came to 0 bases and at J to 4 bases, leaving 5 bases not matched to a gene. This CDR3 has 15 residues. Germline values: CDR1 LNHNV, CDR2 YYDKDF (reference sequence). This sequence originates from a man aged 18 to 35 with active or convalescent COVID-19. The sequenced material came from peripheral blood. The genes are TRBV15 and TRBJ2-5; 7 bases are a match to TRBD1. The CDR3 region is CATSRDGAGGETQYF. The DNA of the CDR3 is TGTGCCACCAGCAGAGATGGGGCAGGGGGAGAGACCCAGTACTTC.